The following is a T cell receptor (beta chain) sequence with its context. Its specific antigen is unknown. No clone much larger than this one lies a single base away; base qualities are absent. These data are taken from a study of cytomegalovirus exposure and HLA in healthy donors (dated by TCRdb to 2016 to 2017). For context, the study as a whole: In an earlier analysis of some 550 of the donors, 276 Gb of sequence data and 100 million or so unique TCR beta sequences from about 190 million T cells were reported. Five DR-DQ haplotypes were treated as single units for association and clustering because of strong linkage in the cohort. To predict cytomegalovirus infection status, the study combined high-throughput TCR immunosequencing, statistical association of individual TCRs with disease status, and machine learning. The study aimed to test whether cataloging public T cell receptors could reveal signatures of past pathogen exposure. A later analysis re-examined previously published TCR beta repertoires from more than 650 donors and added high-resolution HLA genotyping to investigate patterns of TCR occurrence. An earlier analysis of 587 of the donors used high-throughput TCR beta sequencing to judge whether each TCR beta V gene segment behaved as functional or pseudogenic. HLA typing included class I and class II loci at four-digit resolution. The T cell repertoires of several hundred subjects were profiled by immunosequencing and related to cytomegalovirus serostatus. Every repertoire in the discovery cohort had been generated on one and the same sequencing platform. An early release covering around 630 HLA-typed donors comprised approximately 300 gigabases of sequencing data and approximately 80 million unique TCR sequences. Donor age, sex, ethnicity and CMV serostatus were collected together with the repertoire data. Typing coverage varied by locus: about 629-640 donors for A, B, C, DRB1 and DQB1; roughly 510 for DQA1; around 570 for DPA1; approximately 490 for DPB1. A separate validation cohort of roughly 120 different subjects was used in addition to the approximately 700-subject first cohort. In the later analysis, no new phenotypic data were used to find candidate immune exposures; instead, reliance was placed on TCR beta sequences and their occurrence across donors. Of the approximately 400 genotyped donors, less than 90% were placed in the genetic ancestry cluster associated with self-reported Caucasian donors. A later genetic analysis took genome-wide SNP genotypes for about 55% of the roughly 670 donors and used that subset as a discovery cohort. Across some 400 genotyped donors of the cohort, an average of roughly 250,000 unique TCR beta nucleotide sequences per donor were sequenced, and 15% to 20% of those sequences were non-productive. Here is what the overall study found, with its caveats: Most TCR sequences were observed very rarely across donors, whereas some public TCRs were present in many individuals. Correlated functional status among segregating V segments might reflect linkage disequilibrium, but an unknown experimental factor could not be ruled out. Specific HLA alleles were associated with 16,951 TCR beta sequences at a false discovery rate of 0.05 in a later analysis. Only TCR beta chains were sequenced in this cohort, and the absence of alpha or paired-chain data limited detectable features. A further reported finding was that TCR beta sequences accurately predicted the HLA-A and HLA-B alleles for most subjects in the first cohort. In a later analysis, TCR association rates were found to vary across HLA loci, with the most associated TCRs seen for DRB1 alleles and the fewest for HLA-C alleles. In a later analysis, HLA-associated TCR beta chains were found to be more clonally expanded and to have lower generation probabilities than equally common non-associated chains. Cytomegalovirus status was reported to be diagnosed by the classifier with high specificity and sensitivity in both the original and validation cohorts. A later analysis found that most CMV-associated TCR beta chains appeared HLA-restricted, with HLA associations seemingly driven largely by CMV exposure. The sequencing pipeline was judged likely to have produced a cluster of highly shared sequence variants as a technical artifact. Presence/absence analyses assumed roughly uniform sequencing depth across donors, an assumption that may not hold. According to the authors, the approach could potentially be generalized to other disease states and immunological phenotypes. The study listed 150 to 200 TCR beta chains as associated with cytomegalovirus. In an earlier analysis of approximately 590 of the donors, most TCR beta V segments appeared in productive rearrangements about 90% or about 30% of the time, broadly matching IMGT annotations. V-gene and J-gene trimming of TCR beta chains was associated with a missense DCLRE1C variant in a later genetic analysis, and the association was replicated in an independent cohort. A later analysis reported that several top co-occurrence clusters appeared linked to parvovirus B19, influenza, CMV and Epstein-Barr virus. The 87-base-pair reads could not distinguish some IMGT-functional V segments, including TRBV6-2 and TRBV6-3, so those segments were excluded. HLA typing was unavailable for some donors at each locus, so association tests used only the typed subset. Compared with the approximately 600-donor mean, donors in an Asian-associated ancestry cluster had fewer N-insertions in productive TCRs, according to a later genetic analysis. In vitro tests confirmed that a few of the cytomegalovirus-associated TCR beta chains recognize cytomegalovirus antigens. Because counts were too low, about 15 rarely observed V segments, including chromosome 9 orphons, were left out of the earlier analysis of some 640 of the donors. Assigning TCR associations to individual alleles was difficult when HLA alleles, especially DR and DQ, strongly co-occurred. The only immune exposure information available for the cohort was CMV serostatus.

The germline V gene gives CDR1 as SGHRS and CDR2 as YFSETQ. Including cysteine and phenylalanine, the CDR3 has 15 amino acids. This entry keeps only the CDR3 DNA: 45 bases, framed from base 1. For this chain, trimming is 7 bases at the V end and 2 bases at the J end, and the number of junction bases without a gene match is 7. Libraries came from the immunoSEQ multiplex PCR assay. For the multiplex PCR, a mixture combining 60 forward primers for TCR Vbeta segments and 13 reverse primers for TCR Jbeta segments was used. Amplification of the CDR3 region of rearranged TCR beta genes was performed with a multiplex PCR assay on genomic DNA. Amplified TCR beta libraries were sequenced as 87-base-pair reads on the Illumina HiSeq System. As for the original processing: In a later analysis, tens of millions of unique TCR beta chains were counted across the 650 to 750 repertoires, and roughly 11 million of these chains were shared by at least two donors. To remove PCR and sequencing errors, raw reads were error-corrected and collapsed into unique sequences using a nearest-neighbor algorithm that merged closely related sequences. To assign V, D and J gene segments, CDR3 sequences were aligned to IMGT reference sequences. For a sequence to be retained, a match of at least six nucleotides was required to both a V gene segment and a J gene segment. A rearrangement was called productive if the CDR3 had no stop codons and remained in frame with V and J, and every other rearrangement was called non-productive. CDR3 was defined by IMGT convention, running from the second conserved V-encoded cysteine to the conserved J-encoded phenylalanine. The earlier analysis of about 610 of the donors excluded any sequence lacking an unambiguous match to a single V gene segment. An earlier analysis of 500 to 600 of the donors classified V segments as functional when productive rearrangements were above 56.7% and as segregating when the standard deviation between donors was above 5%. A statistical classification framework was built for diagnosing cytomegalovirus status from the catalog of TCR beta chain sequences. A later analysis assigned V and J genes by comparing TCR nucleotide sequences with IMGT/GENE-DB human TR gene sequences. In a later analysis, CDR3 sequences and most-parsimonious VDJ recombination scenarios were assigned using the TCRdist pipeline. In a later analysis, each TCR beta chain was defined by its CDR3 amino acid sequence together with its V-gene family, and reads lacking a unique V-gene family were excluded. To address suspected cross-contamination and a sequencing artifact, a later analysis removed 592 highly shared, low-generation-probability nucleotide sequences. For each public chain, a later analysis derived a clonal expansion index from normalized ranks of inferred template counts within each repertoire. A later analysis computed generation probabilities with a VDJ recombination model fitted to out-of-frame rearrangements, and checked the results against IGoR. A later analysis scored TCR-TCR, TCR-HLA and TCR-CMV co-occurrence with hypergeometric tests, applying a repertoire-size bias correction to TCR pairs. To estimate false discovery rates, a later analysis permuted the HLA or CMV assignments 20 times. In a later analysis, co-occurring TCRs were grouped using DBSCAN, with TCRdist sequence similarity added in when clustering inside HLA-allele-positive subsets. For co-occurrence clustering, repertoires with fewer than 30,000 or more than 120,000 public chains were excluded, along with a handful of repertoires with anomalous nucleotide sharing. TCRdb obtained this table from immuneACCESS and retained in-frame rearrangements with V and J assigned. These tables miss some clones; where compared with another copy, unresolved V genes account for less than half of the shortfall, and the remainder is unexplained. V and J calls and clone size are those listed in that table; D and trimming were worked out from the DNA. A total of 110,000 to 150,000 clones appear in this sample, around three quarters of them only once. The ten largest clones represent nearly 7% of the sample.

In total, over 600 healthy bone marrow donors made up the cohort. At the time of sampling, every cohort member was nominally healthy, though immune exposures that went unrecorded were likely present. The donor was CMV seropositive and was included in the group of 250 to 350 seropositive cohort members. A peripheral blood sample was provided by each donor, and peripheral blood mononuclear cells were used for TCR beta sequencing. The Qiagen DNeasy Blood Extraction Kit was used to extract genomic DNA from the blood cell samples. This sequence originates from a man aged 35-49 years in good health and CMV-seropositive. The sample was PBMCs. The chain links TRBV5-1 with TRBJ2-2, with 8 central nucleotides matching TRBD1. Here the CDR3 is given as CASGKGQANTGELFF. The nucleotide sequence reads TGCGCCAGCGGAAAGGGACAGGCTAACACCGGGGAGCTGTTTTTT.